This T cell receptor beta chain was recorded in a study of radiotherapy plus CTLA-4 blockade in lung cancer. The study's findings and limits: Alongside interferon-beta, early blood T cell clone dynamics were reportedly the best predictor of response. After radiotherapy and ipilimumab, tumor-derived clones expanded in peripheral blood.

Assay used: immunoSEQ multiplex PCR; TCRdb lists only in-frame clones, some missing. The sample has roughly 44,000 clones; roughly four fifths are singletons. About this clone: Its antigen remains unknown.

Receiving focal radiation plus CTLA-4 blockade with ipilimumab were patients who had chemo-refractory metastatic non-small-cell lung cancer. CDR1 and CDR2 (germline): LNHDA, SQIVND (reference sequence). Trimming stripped 2 bases from V and 10 bases from J, with 14 bases between. CDR3 length: 13 amino acids. Sequencing used peripheral blood, obtained from a patient treated with radiotherapy plus ipilimumab. The source of this sequence is a human donor with non-small cell lung cancer who had stable disease on radiotherapy plus ipilimumab. The chain uses TRBV19 and TRBJ1-2; D is ambiguous. The CDR3 coding sequence is TGTGCCAGTAGTATAAGAGGTCAGGCGGTCTACACCTTC. Its translation: CASSIRGQAVYTF.